This entry is about one T cell receptor (beta chain). Its matching antigen is unknown. The data stem from a study of OX40 agonist ivuxolimab in advanced cancers. Study-level background: Given to patients was ivuxolimab, an agonistic anti-OX40 (CD134) antibody.

Overall study findings and caveats: Doses of 0.1 to 3.0 mg/kg were accompanied by clonal expansion of CD4+ and CD8+ blood T cells by week 6. Some of the lowest clonal expansion was seen in partial responders at 0.1-3.0 mg/kg.

Measured with immunoSEQ multiplex PCR; TCRdb has only the in-frame clones, and not every one. The sample has 60,000 to 75,000 clones, about 91% seen once. Here the sequenced sample was CD4+ or CD8+ T cells sorted from blood, taken in a trial of the OX40 agonist ivuxolimab. This TCR came from an adult with an advanced solid tumor such as melanoma, head and neck, liver or kidney cancer.

The CDR3, as DNA: TGTGCCAGCAGCACCCCAGCGGGGGGGCCCTACAATGAGCAGTTCTTC. Its translation: CASSTPAGGPYNEQFF. V is TRBV5-5 and J is TRBJ2-1, with 10 bases matching TRBD2. CDR1 is SGHKS, CDR2 YYEKEE, per germline (reference sequence). Trimming removed 4 bases from V and 2 bases from J; junction bases left unmatched: 6. CDR3 length: 16 amino acids.